The clone carrying this TCR beta chain has more than one count but fewer than ten. Its antigen is currently unknown. The sample is drawn from a study of early T cells in non-severe SARS-CoV-2 infection. Study at large: Sequenced bulk RNA came from whole blood that was unsorted, and chains were unpaired.

TCRdb independently ran MiXCR on the 5' RACE reads; one entry per CDR3 protein. The table has tens of thousands of distinct CDR3 sequences, about 15% seen once. Points from the study as a whole: VDJdb-based annotation leaned toward anti-spike CD8 responses and missed private and CD4 specificities.

The length of the CDR3 is 16 residues. Germline V gene sequence: CDR1 MDHEN, CDR2 SYDVKM. The ends were cut back, 3 bases at V and 3 bases at J, with 14 bases in the middle. The V gene is TRBV28, the J gene TRBJ2-2; perhaps D is TRBD1 or TRBD2 (6 bases each). Sequenced material: whole blood. The receptor's source is an adult who was a healthcare worker with PCR-confirmed SARS-CoV-2 infection or an uninfected control (not recorded which). The CDR3 spells CASSFGGGTHTGELFF. In DNA form, the CDR3 reads TGTGCCAGCAGTTTTGGCGGCGGGACACACACCGGGGAGCTGTTTTTT.